This T cell receptor (beta chain) originates from a study of blood T cell repertoires in COVID-19. Study context: From the United States, Italy and Spain came samples of acute and convalescent COVID-19. Sample material is recorded as cDNA or gDNA derived from T cells, B-cell-depleted T cells, or PBMCs.

Produced via immunoSEQ multiplex PCR; TCRdb's table is partial and in-frame only. The sample records around 83,000 clones, approximately 81% being singletons. The receptor was isolated from a woman in her 70s with acute or convalescent COVID-19. Sequencing input: peripheral blood.

DNA for the CDR3: TGTGCCAGTAGGGGCAGGGGGATTTCAGATACGCAGTATTTT. It specifies CASRGRGISDTQYF. The chain couples TRBV19 to TRBJ2-3, with TRBD1 identical over 7 bases. Germline lookup yields CDR1 LNHDA and CDR2 SQIVND (reference sequence). The CDR3 consists of 14 residues. Trimming at V came to 6 bases and at J to 4 bases, leaving 7 bases not matched to a gene.